This TCR beta chain originates from a study of long-term antiretroviral therapy in people with HIV. From germline, CDR1 is GTSNPN and CDR2 SVGIG (reference sequence). CDR3 length equals 11 residues. The V end lost 3 bases, the J end lost 4 bases, and 6 bases lay between the germline ends. An immunoSEQ assay, version v3.0, was performed at survey level. The repertoire was sequenced with immunoSEQ multiplex PCR; TCRdb's copy has only in-frame clones and lacks some. This table has roughly 20,000 clones, roughly 86% appearing once. The rearrangement links TRBV30 to TRBJ1-2; maybe TRBD1 (5 bases). This receptor was identified in a man aged 35-49 years with HIV. The sequences come from unsorted PBMCs, collected 0.5 years after starting antiretroviral therapy. The CDR3 loop is CAWRDTYGYTF. The CDR3 DNA follows: TGTGCCTGGAGGGACACCTATGGCTACACCTTC.